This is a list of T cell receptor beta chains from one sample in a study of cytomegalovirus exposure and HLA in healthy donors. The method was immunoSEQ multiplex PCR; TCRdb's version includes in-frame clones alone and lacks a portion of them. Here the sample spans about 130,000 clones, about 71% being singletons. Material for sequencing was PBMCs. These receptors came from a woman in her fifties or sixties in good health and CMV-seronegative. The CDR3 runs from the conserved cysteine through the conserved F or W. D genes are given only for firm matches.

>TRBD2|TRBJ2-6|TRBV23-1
CARLELAGAYSGANVLTF
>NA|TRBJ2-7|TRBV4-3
CASSQELTGLEQYF
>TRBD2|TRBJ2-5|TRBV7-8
CASSAVAGGVQETQYF
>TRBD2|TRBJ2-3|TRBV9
CASSRGLAVTDTQYF
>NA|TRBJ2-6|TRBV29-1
CSVEGGGGTGANVLTF
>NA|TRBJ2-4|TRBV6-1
CASSAAGTVPKNIQYF
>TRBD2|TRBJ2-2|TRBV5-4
CASSGGLAENTGELFF
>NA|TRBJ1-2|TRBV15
CATSRDGRIPLVGYTF
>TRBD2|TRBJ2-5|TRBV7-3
CASSINSGIFETQYF
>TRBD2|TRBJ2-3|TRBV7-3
CASSLSLAGTDTQYF
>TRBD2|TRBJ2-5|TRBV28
CASSPSGSRETQYF
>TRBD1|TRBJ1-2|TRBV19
CASSIVEGQLYGYTF
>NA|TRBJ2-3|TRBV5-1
CASIDGDTDTQYF
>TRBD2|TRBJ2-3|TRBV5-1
CASSLGLAGVDTQYF
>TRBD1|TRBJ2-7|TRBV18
CASSPGQGNNEQYF
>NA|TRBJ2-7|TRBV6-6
CASRDSSYEQYF
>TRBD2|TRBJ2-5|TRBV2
CAGGTSGETQYF
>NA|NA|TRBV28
CASSLRGSGAYEQYF
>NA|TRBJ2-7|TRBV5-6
CASSLEPTLQGGEQYF